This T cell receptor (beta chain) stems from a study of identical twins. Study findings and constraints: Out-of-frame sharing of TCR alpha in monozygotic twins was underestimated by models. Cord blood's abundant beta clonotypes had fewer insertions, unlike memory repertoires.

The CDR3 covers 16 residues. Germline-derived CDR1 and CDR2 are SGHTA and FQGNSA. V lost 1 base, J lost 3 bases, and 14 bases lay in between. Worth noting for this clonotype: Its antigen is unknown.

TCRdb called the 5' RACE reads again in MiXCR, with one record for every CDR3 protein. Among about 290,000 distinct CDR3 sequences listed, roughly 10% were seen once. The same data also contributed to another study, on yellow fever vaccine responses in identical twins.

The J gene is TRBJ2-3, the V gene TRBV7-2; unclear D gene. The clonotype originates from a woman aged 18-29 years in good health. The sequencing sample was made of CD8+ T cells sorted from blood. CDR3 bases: TGTGCCAGCAGCTTAGTGGGCGCCCCAGAAACAGATACGCAGTATTTT. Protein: CASSLVGAPETDTQYF.